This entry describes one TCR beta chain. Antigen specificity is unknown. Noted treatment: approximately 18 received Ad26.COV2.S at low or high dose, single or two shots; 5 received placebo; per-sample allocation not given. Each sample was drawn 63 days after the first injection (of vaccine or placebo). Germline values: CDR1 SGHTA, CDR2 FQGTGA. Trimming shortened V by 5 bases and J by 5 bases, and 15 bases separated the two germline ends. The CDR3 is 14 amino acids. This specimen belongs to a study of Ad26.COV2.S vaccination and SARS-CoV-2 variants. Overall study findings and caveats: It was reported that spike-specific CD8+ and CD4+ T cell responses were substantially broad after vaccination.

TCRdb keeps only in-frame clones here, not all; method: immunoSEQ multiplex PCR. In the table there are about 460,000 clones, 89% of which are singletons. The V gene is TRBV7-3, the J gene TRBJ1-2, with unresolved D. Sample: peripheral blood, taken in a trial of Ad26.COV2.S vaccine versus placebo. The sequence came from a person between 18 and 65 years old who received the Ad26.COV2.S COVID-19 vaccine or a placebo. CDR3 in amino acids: CASSPNPGPYGYTF. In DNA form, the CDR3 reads TGTGCCAGCAGCCCGAATCCGGGCCCGTATGGCTACACCTTC.